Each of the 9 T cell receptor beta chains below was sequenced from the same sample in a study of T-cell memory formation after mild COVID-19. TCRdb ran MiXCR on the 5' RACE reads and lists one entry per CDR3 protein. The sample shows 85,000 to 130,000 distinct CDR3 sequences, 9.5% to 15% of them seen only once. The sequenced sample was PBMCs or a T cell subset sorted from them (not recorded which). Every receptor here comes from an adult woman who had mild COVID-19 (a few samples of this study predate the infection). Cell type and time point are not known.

CDR3 residues: CASSLGISTGNTIYF. The CDR3 nucleotides read TGTGCCAGCAGCCTAGGGATCTCGACAGGAAACACCATATATTTT. The chain has TRBV7-9 and TRBJ1-3; D is ambiguous. V was pared by 5 bases and J by 4 bases, with 15 bases between. This CDR3 contains 15 residues. Germline V gene lookup returns CDR1 SEHNR and CDR2 FQNEAQ (reference sequence).

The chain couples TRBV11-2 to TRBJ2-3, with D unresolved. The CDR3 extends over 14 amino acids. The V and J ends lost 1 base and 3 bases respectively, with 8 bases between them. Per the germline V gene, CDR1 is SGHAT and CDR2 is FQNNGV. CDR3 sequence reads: CASSLGYSTDTQYF. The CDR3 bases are TGTGCCAGCAGCTTAGGGTACAGTACAGATACGCAGTATTTT.

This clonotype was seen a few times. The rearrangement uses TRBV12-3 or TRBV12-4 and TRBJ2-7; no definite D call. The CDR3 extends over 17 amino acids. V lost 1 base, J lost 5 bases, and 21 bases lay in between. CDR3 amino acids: CASSLGSWAGSPDEQYF. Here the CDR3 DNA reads TGTGCCAGCAGTTTAGGTTCGTGGGCCGGCTCCCCGGACGAGCAGTACTTC.

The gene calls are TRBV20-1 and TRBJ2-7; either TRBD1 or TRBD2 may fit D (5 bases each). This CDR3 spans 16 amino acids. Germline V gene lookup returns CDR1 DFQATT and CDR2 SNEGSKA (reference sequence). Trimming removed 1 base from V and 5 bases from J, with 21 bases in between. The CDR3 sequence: CSARVPSREGADEQYF. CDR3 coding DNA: TGCAGTGCTAGAGTCCCGTCGAGGGAAGGGGCGGACGAGCAGTACTTC.

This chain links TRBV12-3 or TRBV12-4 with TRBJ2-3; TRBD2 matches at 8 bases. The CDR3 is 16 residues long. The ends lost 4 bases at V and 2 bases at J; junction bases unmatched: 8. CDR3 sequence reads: CASSYLSSGSTDTQYF. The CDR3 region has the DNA TGTGCCAGCAGTTACCTGTCTAGCGGGTCCACAGATACGCAGTATTTT.

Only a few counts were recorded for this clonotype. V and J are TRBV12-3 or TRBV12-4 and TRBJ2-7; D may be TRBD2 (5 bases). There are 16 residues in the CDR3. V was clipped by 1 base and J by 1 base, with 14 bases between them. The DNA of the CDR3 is TGTGCCAGCAGTTTAGAGGAGGACGTGGCTTCCTACGAGCAGTACTTC. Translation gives CASSLEEDVASYEQYF.

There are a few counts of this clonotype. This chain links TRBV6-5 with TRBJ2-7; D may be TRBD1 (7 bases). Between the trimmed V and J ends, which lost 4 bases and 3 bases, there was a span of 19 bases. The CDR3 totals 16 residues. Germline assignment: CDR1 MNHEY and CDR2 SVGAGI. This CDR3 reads CASSSEEGAGVYEQYF. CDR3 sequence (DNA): TGTGCCAGCAGTTCCGAGGAGGGGGCAGGGGTCTACGAGCAGTACTTC.

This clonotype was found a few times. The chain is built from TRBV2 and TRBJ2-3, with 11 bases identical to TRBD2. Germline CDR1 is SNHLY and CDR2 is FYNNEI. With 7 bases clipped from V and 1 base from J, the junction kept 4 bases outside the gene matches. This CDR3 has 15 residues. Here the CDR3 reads CASTPGLAGTDTQYF. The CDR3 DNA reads TGTGCCAGCACCCCGGGACTAGCGGGCACAGATACGCAGTATTTT.

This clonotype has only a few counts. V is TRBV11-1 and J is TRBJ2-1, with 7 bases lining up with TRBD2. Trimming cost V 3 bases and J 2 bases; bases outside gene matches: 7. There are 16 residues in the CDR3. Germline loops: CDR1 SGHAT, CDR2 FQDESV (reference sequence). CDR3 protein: CASSLREAGAYNEQFF. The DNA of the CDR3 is TGTGCCAGCAGCTTGCGAGAGGCGGGAGCCTACAATGAGCAGTTCTTC.